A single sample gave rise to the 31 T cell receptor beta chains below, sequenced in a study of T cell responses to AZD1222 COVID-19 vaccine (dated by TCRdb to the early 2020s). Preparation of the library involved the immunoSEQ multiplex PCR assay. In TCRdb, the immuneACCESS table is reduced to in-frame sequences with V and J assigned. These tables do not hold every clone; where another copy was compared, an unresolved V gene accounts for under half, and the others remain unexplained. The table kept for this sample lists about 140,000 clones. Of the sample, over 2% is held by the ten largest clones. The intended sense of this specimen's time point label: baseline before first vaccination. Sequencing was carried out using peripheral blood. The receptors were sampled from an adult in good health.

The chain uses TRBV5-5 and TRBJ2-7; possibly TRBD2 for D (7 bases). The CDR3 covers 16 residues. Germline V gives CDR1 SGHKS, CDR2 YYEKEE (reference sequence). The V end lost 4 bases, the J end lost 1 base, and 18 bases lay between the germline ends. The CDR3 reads CASSEDGGLVSYEQYF. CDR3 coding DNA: TGTGCCAGCAGCGAGGACGGGGGGCTTGTTTCCTACGAGCAGTACTTC.

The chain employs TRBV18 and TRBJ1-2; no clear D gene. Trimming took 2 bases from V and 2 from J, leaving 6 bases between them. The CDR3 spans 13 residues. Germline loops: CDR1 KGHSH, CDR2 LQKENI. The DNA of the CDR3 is TGTGCCAGCTCACCAGCCAGGAACTATGGCTACACCTTC. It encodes CASSPARNYGYTF.

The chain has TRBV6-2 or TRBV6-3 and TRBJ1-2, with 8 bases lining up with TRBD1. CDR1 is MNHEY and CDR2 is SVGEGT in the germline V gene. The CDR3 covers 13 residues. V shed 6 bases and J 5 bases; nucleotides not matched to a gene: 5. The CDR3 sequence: CASSKGQDYGYTF. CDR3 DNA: TGTGCCAGCAGCAAGGGACAGGATTATGGCTACACCTTC.

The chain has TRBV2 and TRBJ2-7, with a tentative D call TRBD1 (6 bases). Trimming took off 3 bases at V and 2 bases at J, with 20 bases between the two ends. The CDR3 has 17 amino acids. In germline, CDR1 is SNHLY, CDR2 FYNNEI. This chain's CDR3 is CASSEGEQGFDPYEQYF. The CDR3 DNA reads TGTGCCAGCAGTGAGGGAGAACAGGGTTTTGATCCCTACGAGCAGTACTTC.

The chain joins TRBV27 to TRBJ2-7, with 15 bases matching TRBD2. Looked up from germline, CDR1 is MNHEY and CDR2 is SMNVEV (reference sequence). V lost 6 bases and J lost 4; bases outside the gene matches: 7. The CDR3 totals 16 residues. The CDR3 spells CASRVVGTSGGYEQYF. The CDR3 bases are TGTGCCAGCAGAGTGGTAGGGACTAGCGGGGGGTACGAGCAGTACTTC.

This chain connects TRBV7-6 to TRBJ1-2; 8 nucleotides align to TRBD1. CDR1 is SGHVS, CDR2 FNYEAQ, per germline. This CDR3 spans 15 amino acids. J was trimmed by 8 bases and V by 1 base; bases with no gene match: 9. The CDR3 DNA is TGTGCCAGCAGCTTAGTGGGAACAGGGGGGGACGGCTACACCTTC. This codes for CASSLVGTGGDGYTF.

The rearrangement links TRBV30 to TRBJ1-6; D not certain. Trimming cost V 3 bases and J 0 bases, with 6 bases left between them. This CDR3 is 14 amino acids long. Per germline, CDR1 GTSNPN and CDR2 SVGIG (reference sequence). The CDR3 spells CAWRASSYNSPLHF. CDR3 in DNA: TGTGCCTGGAGGGCGAGCTCCTATAATTCACCCCTCCACTTT. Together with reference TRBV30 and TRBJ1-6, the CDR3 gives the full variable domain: SQTIHQWPATLVQPVGSPLSLECTVEGTSNPNLYWYRQAAGRGLQLLFYSVGIGQISSEVPQNLSASRPQDRQFILSSKKLLLSDSGFYLCAWRASSYNSPLHFGNGTRLTVT.

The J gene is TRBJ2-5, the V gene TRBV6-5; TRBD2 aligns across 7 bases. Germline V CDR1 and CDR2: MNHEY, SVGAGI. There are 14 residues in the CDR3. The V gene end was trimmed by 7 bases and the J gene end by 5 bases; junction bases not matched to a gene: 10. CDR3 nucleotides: TGTGCCAGCAACCGAGCGGGGAAGCTGGAGACCCAGTACTTC. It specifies CASNRAGKLETQYF.

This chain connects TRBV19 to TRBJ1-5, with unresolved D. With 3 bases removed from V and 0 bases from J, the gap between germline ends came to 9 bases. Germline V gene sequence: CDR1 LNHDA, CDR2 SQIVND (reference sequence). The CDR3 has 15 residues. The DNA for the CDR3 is TGTGCCAGTAGTATTTGGGGAAATAGCAATCAGCCCCAGCATTTT. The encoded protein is CASSIWGNSNQPQHF.

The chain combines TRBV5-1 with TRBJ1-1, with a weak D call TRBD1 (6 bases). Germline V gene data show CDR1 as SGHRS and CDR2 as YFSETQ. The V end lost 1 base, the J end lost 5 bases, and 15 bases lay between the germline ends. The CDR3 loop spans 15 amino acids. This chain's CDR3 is CASSLPPDRRTEAFF. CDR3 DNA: TGCGCCAGCAGCTTGCCTCCGGACAGACGGACTGAAGCTTTCTTT.

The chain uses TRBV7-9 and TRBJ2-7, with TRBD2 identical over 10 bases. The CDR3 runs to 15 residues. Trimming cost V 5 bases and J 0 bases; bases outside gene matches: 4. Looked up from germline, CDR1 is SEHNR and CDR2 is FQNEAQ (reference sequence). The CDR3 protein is CASSDTSGTSYEQYF. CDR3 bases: TGTGCCAGCAGCGATACTAGCGGGACCTCCTACGAGCAGTACTTC.

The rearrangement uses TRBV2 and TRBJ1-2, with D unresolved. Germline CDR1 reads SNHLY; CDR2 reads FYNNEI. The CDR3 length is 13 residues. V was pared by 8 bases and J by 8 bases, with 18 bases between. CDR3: CASYPGPPGGYTF. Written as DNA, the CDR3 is TGTGCCAGCTACCCCGGGCCGCCAGGCGGCTACACCTTC.

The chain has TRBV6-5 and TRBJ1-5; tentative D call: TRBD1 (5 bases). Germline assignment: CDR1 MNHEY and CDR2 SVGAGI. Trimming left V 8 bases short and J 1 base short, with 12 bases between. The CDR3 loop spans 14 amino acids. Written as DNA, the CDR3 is TGTGCCAGCGGCCGGGACGGAAGCAATCAGCCCCAGCATTTT. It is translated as CASGRDGSNQPQHF.

CDR3 bases: TGCAGCGTTGGTAGGTCGGGGAACTATGGCTACACCTTC. As protein: CSVGRSGNYGYTF. The chain uses TRBV29-1 and TRBJ1-2; D not resolved. Trimming cost V 4 bases and J 2 bases, with 11 bases left between them. Germline lookup yields CDR1 SQVTM and CDR2 ANQGSEA. This CDR3 region has 13 residues.

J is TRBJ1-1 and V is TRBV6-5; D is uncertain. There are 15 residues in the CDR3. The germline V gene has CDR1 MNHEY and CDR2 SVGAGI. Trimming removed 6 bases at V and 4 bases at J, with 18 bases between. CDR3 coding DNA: TGTGCCAGCAGCAAAGCGAGGCTAACAACCACTGAAGCTTTCTTT. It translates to CASSKARLTTTEAFF.

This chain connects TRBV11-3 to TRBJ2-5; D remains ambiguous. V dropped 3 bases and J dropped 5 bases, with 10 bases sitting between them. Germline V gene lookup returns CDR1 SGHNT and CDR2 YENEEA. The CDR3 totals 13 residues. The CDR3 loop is CASSLGSRETQYF. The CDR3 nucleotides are TGTGCCAGCAGCTTGGGTAGTCGGGAGACCCAGTACTTC.

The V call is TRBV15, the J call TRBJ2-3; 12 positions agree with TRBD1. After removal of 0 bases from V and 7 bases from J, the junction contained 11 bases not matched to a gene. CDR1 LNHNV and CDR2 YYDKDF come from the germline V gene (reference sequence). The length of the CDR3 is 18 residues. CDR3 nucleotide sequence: TGTGCCACCAGCAGAGATAGGGGACAGGGGGCCCTCGGGAATACGCAGTATTTT. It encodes CATSRDRGQGALGNTQYF.

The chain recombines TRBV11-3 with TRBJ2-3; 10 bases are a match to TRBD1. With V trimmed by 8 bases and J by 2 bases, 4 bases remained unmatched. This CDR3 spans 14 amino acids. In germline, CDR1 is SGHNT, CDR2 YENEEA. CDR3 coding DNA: TGTGCCAGCGGGACAGGGGAAAACACAGATACGCAGTATTTT. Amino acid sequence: CASGTGENTDTQYF. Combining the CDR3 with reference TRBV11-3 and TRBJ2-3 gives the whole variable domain EAGVVQSPRYKIIEKKQPVAFWCNPISGHNTLYWYLQNLGQGPELLIRYENEEAVDDSQLPKDRFSAERLKGVDSTLKIQPAELGDSAVYLCASGTGENTDTQYFGPGTRLTVL.

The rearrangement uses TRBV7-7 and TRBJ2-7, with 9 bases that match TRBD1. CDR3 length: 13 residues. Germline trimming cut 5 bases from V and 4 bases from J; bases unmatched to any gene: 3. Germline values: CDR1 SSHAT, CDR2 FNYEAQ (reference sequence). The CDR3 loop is CASSRGQGYEQYF. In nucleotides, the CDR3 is TGTGCCAGCAGCAGGGGACAGGGTTACGAGCAGTACTTC.

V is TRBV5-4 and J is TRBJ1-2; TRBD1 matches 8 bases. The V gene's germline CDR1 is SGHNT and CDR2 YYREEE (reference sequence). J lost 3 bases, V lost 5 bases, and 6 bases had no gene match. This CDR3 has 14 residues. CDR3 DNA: TGTGCCAGCAGGTCGACAGGGGAGGACTATGGCTACACCTTC. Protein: CASRSTGEDYGYTF.

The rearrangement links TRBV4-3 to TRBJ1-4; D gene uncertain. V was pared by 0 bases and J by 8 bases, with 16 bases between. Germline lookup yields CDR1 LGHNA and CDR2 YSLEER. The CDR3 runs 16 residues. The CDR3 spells CASSQEGIPGGEKLFF. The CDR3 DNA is TGCGCCAGCAGCCAAGAAGGTATCCCCGGTGGGGAAAAACTGTTTTTT.

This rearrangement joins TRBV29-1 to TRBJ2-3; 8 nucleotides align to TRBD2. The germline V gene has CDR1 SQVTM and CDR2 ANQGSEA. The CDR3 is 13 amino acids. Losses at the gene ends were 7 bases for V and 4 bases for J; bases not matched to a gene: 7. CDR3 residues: CSETDGGADTQYF. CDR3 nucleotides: TGCAGCGAAACGGACGGGGGGGCAGATACGCAGTATTTT.

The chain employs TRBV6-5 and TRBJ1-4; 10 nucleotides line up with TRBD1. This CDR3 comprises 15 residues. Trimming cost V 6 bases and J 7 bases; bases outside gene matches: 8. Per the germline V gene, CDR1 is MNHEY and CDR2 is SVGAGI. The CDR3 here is CASRPDRGQGEKLFF. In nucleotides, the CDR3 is TGTGCCAGCAGACCTGACAGGGGGCAGGGTGAAAAACTGTTTTTT.

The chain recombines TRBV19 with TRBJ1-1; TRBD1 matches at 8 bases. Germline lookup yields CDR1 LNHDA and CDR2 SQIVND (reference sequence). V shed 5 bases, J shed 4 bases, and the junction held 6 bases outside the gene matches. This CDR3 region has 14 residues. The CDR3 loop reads CASSPRQGFTEAFF. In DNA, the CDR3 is TGTGCCAGTAGTCCTCGACAGGGGTTCACTGAAGCTTTCTTT.

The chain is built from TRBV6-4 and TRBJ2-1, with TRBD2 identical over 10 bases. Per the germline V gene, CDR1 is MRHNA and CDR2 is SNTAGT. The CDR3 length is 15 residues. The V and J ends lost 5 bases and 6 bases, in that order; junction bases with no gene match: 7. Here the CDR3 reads CASSSSGGASNEQFF. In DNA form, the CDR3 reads TGTGCCAGCAGTTCAAGCGGGGGGGCTTCCAATGAGCAGTTCTTC.

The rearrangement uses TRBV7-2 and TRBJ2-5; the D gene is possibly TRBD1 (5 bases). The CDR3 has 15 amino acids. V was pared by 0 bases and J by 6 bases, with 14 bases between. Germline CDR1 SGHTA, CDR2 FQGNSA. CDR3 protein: CASSLAAGMGKTQYF. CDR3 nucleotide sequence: TGTGCCAGCAGCTTAGCCGCAGGGATGGGGAAGACCCAGTACTTC.

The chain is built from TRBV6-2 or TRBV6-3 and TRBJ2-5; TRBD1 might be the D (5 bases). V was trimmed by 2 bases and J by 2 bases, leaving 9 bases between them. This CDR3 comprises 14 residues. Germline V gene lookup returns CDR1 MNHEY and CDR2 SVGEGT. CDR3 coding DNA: TGTGCCAGCAGTTACCAGGGTCCTCAAGAGACCCAGTACTTC. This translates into CASSYQGPQETQYF.

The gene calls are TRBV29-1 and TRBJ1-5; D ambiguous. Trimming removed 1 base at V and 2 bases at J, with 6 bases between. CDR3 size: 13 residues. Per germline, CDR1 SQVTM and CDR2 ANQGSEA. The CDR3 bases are TGCAGCGTTGAAGTGGGAGGCAATCAGCCCCAGCATTTT. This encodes CSVEVGGNQPQHF.

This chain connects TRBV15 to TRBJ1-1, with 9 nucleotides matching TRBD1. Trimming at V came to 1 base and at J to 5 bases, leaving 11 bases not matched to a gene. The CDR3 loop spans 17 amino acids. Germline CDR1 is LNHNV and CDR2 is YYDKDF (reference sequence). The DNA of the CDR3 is TGTGCCACCAGCAGAGCTCCGTTGGGGACAGGGAAGACTGAAGCTTTCTTT. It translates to CATSRAPLGTGKTEAFF.

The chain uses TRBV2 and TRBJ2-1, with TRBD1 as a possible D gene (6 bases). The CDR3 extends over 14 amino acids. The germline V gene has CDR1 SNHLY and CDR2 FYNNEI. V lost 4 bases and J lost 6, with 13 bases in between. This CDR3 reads CASSGTASGNEQFF. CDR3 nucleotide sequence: TGTGCCAGCAGTGGGACAGCCTCCGGCAATGAGCAGTTCTTC.

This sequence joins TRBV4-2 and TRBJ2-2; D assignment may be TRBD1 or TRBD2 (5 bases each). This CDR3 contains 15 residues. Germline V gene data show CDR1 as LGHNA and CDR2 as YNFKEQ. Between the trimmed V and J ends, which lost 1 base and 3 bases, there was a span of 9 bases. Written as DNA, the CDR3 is TGTGCCAGCAGCCAAGGAGAGGGGTACACCGGGGAGCTGTTTTTT. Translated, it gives CASSQGEGYTGELFF.